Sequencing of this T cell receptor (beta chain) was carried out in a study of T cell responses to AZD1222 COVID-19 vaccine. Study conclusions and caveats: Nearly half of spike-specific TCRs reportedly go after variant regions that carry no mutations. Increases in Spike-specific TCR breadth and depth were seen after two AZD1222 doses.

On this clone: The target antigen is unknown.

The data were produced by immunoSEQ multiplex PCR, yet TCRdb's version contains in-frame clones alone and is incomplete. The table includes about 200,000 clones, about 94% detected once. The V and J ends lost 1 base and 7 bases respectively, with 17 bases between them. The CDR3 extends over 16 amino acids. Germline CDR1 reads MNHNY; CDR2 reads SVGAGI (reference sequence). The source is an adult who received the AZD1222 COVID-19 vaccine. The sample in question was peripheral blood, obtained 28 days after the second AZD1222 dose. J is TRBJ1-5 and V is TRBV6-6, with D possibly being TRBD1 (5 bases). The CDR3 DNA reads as TGTGCCAGCAGTTACTTGGGGCCACAAGAGATACAGCCCCAGCATTTT. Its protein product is CASSYLGPQEIQPQHF.